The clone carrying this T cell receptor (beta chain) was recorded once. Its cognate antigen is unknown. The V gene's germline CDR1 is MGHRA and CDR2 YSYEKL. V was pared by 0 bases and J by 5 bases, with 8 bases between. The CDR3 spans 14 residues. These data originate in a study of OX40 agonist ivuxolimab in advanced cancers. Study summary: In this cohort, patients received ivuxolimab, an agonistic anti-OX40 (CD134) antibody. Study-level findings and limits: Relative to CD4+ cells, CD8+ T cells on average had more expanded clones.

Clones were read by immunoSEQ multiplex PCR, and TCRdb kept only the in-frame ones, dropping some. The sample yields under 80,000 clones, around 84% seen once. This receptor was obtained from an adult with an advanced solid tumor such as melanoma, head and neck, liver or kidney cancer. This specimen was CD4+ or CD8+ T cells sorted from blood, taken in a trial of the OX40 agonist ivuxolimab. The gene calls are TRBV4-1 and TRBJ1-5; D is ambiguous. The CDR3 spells CASSQDLGYQPQHF. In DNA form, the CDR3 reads TGCGCCAGCAGCCAAGATTTGGGGTATCAGCCCCAGCATTTT.